Shown below are 26 T cell receptor beta chains from a single sample sequenced in a study of T cells in Graves' hyperthyroidism and ophthalmopathy. Amplification of TCR beta CDR3 regions used RNA as the template. Carried out on the TCR CDR3, a first-round RT-PCR used the HTBI primer set. TCRdb recomputed calls from the multiplex PCR reads with MiXCR, one row per CDR3 protein. The data show roughly 500,000 distinct CDR3 sequences, less than 25% seen once. Sequencing was performed on blood. Source of these receptors: a woman between 65 and 79 years old with Graves' ophthalmopathy.

The chain employs TRBV6-7 and TRBJ1-5; D possibly corresponds to TRBD1 (6 bases). TRBV6-7 is an ORF for which the function is uncertain. The CDR3 runs 15 residues. V lost 0 bases to trimming and J lost 7 bases, with 13 bases between them. DNA of the CDR3: TGTGCCAGCAGTTACTCGAATACAGGGATACAGCCCCAGCATTTT. This codes for CASSYSNTGIQPQHF.

This clonotype was seen a handful of times. The V and J genes are TRBV2 and TRBJ2-1, with 7 bases lining up with TRBD2. The CDR3 is 13 amino acids. Trimming at V came to 2 bases and at J to 12 bases, leaving 7 bases not matched to a gene. Germline values: CDR1 SNHLY, CDR2 FYNNEI. The CDR3 is CASSERAGVWQFF. The CDR3 region has the DNA TGTGCCAGCAGTGAACGCGCGGGAGTCTGGCAGTTCTTC.

In this sample, this clonotype turned up a few times. The chain has TRBV6-1 and TRBJ2-1, with 7 bases aligning to TRBD2. The trim removed 6 bases at V and 4 bases at J, leaving 9 bases unmatched. CDR3 length: 15 amino acids. Germline V gene sequence: CDR1 MNHNS, CDR2 SASEGT. CDR3 amino acids: CASRSPGGGYNEQFF. DNA of the CDR3: TGTGCCAGCAGGTCCCCGGGAGGTGGGTACAATGAGCAGTTCTTC.

The V and J genes are TRBV6-1 and TRBJ2-6; 11 bases align to TRBD2. CDR1 and CDR2 from the germline V gene are MNHNS and SASEGT. The CDR3 sequence is 16 residues long. V was pared by 5 bases and J by 1 base, with 1 base of the junction left unmatched. CDR3 residues: CASSRLAGSGANVLTF. CDR3 sequence (DNA): TGTGCCAGCAGTCGACTAGCGGGATCTGGGGCCAACGTCCTGACTTTC.

This clonotype was observed at least ten times. The V call is TRBV20-1, the J call TRBJ2-3, with 8 nucleotides matching TRBD2. Germline V gene lookup returns CDR1 DFQATT and CDR2 SNEGSKA (reference sequence). V lost 5 bases, J lost 4 bases, and 8 bases stayed unmatched. The CDR3 extends over 14 amino acids. The CDR3 protein is CSARREGRSDTQYF. CDR3 DNA: TGCAGTGCTCGACGGGAGGGTCGGTCAGATACGCAGTATTTT.

This clonotype was counted only a few times. The chain is built from TRBV30 and TRBJ1-3; D perhaps matches TRBD1 (6 bases). CDR3 length: 15 residues. CDR1 and CDR2 (germline): GTSNPN, SVGIG (reference sequence). Trimming took off 2 bases at V and 7 bases at J, with 18 bases between the two ends. CDR3 amino acids: CAWSFPGVSGNTIYF. DNA for the CDR3: TGTGCCTGGAGTTTCCCAGGGGTCAGCGGCAACACCATATATTTT.

The genes are TRBV7-9 and TRBJ2-3, with 7 positions matching TRBD2. There are 16 residues in the CDR3. The germline gives CDR1 SEHNR, CDR2 FQNEAQ (reference sequence). V was pared by 5 bases and J by 4 bases, with 12 bases of the junction left unmatched. This chain's CDR3 is CASSPGGTLMADTQYF. CDR3 nucleotide sequence: TGTGCCAGCAGCCCCGGGGGGACGCTAATGGCAGATACGCAGTATTTT.

This clonotype is a singleton in its sample. The rearrangement uses TRBV2 and TRBJ2-7, with TRBD2 as a possible D gene (6 bases). In germline, CDR1 is SNHLY, CDR2 FYNNEI. V lost 8 bases and J lost 5, with 7 bases in between. The CDR3 sequence is 10 residues long. The CDR3 sequence is CASGGNEQYF. The CDR3 DNA reads as TGTGCCAGCGGCGGGAACGAGCAGTACTTC.

The chain couples TRBV28 to TRBJ2-7; 8 bases align to TRBD2. The germline V gene encodes CDR1 MDHEN and CDR2 SYDVKM. V gave up 6 bases and J gave up 0 bases; unmatched junction bases: 4. The CDR3 runs 14 residues. CDR3 protein: CASSDGTSSYEQYF. CDR3 in DNA: TGTGCCAGCAGCGACGGGACTAGCTCCTACGAGCAGTACTTC.

This clonotype was counted at least ten times. The rearrangement joins TRBV7-2 to TRBJ1-2; D possibly corresponds to TRBD1 (5 bases). Trimming shortened V by 5 bases and J by 4 bases, and 17 bases separated the two germline ends. Germline CDR1 reads SGHTA; CDR2 reads FQGNSA. This CDR3 comprises 15 residues. The CDR3 bases are TGTGCCAGCAGCCCGTCTATCGACAGAGGCTATGGCTACACCTTC. This gives the protein CASSPSIDRGYGYTF.

The chain links TRBV10-1 to TRBJ2-1, with TRBD2 identical over 8 bases. The germline gives CDR1 WNHNN, CDR2 SYGVQD (reference sequence). V was clipped by 0 bases and J by 7 bases; unmatched bases: 8. The CDR3 extends over 16 amino acids. This CDR3 reads CASSESVGVAGNEQFF. The CDR3 bases are TGCGCCAGCAGTGAGTCCGTAGGGGTAGCGGGGAATGAGCAGTTCTTC.

This clonotype was seen a handful of times. This chain connects TRBV20-1 to TRBJ2-1, with 7 nucleotides matching TRBD2. This CDR3 is built from 14 residues. The V gene's germline CDR1 is DFQATT and CDR2 SNEGSKA (reference sequence). The V and J ends lost 4 bases and 1 base, in that order; junction bases with no gene match: 4. The CDR3 region is CSAISGYSYNEQFF. The CDR3 DNA reads TGCAGTGCTATTAGCGGGTATTCCTACAATGAGCAGTTCTTC.

This clonotype was observed a handful of times. The chain carries TRBV20-1 and TRBJ1-1; D uncertain. CDR3 size: 15 residues. The V and J ends lost 2 bases and 0 bases respectively, with 13 bases between them. Germline values: CDR1 DFQATT, CDR2 SNEGSKA (reference sequence). CDR3 in amino acids: CSARRVGRVNTEAFF. The CDR3 DNA is TGCAGTGCTAGAAGGGTCGGAAGGGTGAACACTGAAGCTTTCTTT.

Notes on this clonotype: Given a much more abundant clone one base away, this may be a read error. The chain has TRBV3-1 and TRBJ2-7; 11 bases are shared with TRBD2. CDR1 is LGHDT, CDR2 YNNKEL, per germline (reference sequence). The CDR3 has 15 amino acids. J gave up 9 bases and V 2 bases, and 9 bases lay outside the gene matches. In nucleotides, the CDR3 is TGTGCCAGCAGCCAATCCGGGACTAGCGGTCTTGGGCAGTACTTC. Translated: CASSQSGTSGLGQYF.

This clonotype was detected only a few times. V and J are TRBV30 and TRBJ2-2; a possible D gene is TRBD1 (7 bases). In germline, CDR1 is GTSNPN, CDR2 SVGIG (reference sequence). V lost 3 bases, J lost 0 bases, and 11 bases lay in between. The CDR3 consists of 15 residues. CDR3 sequence (DNA): TGTGCCTGGAGAGGAGGGGGCGCGAACACCGGGGAGCTGTTTTTT. Translated, it gives CAWRGGGANTGELFF.

CDR3 coding DNA: TGTGCCAGCAGCCCGAAGACAGGGATTACCTCTAGCACAGATACGCAGTATTTT. It specifies CASSPKTGITSSTDTQYF. The genes are TRBV5-6 and TRBJ2-3; TRBD1 matches 7 bases. The CDR3 extends over 18 amino acids. In germline, CDR1 is SGHDT, CDR2 YYEEEE. J lost 0 bases, V lost 4 bases, and 14 bases had no gene match.

The rearrangement joins TRBV7-9 to TRBJ2-5, with D possibly being TRBD1 (9 bases). V dropped 4 bases and J dropped 4 bases, with 16 bases sitting between them. The CDR3 sequence is 15 residues long. Germline V gives CDR1 SEHNR, CDR2 FQNEAQ (reference sequence). This chain's CDR3 is CASSSGGTGTETQYF. CDR3 nucleotides: TGTGCCAGCAGCTCGGGGGGGACAGGGACAGAGACCCAGTACTTC. Full variable domain (outside the CDR3, taken from reference TRBV7-9 and TRBJ2-5): DTGVSQNPRHKITKRGQNVTFRCDPISEHNRLYWYRQTLGQGPEFLTYFQNEAQLEKSRLLSDRFSAERPKGSFSTLEIQRTEQGDSAMYLCASSSGGTGTETQYFGPGTRLLVL.

V gene TRBV7-3 combines with J gene TRBJ2-7, with TRBD2 identical over 10 bases. V lost 0 bases and J lost 5; bases outside the gene matches: 1. There are 14 residues in the CDR3. Germline values: CDR1 SGHTA, CDR2 FQGTGA. Here the CDR3 reads CASSLTSGRDEQYF. In DNA, the CDR3 is TGTGCCAGCAGCTTAACGAGCGGGAGGGACGAGCAGTACTTC.

V is TRBV10-2 and J is TRBJ2-1; 12 bases line up with TRBD1. This CDR3 has 14 residues. V was pared by 10 bases and J by 8 bases, with 9 bases of the junction left unmatched. Germline V gives CDR1 WSHSY, CDR2 SAAADI. This CDR3 is CAILGGTGGDEQFF. CDR3 sequence (DNA): TGCGCCATTCTCGGGGGGACAGGGGGCGATGAGCAGTTCTTC.

This clonotype occurred a few times. The chain employs TRBV11-1 and TRBJ1-1; D is unresolved. V was pared by 3 bases and J by 4 bases, with 15 bases between. Germline V gene lookup returns CDR1 SGHAT and CDR2 FQDESV (reference sequence). The CDR3 has 15 residues. This CDR3 is CASSFPALRTTEAFF. In DNA form, the CDR3 reads TGTGCCAGCAGCTTTCCCGCCCTCAGGACCACTGAAGCTTTCTTT.

For this clonotype: Compared with germline, one end of the junction differs, possibly owing to a read error. The chain uses TRBV18 and TRBJ2-1, with TRBD2 matching 12 bases. From germline, CDR1 is KGHSH and CDR2 LQKENI. There are 16 residues in the CDR3. The DNA of the CDR3 is TGTGCCAGCTCACCCCTAGCGGGAGGGGGCTACATTGAGCAGTTCTTC. This sequence encodes CASSPLAGGGYIEQFF.

On this clonotype: The junction and the germline gene differ at one end; a read error may be behind it. CDR3 nucleotides: TGTGCCAGCAGCTTAGCGGCGGGAGGCTCCTACGAGCGGTACTTC. Its protein product is CASSLAAGGSYERYF. V gene TRBV7-2 combines with J gene TRBJ2-7; 8 positions match TRBD2. CDR1 is SGHTA, CDR2 FQGNSA, per germline. CDR3 size: 15 residues.

The chain couples TRBV5-4 to TRBJ2-7; TRBD1 might be the D (6 bases). The CDR3 totals 13 residues. Trimming removed 3 bases from V and 2 bases from J, with 9 bases in between. Germline CDR1 SGHNT, CDR2 YYREEE (reference sequence). CDR3 in amino acids: CASSSGHTYEQYF. CDR3 DNA sequence: TGTGCCAGCAGCTCGGGACATACCTACGAGCAGTACTTC.

This clonotype was detected a few times. The chain carries TRBV20-1 and TRBJ2-3; D is ambiguous. Germline lookup yields CDR1 DFQATT and CDR2 SNEGSKA (reference sequence). V dropped 2 bases and J dropped 4 bases, with 7 bases sitting between them. The CDR3 totals 12 residues. This CDR3 is CSARSGPDTQYF. Here the CDR3 DNA reads TGCAGTGCTAGATCGGGTCCAGATACGCAGTATTTT.

This clonotype showed up just a few times. V is TRBV12-5 and J is TRBJ1-1; a possible D gene is TRBD1 (6 bases). In germline, CDR1 is LGHNT, CDR2 FRNRAP. V lost 1 base, J lost 4 bases, and 10 bases lay in between. The CDR3 consists of 14 residues. CDR3 nucleotide sequence: TGTGCTAGTGGTTTGGAAGGGGGGGGCACTGAAGCTTTCTTT. Translation: CASGLEGGGTEAFF. The complete variable domain, with remaining parts taken from reference TRBV12-5 and TRBJ1-1, reads DARVTQTPRHKVTEMGQEVTMRCQPILGHNTVFWYRQTMMQGLELLAYFRNRAPLDDSGMPKDRFSAEMPDATLATLKIQPSEPRDSAVYFCASGLEGGGTEAFFGQGTRLTVV.

This clonotype came up a few times. This sequence joins TRBV6-1 and TRBJ1-3, with D uncertain. Per germline, CDR1 MNHNS and CDR2 SASEGT. The CDR3 length is 13 residues. The V end lost 8 bases, the J end lost 0 bases, and 8 bases lay between the germline ends. The CDR3, as DNA: TGTGCCAGCGCAGAGTCCTCTGGAAACACCATATATTTT. It codes for CASAESSGNTIYF.